This passage covers 16 T cell receptor beta chains from one sample sequenced in a study of blood T cell repertoires in COVID-19. Data came from immunoSEQ multiplex PCR; TCRdb stores just in-frame clones and leaves some out. The sample has some 80,000 clones, approximately 80% seen once; the top ten hold roughly 12%. The specimen was peripheral blood. The receptors derive from a man older than 75 with acute or convalescent COVID-19.

The J gene is TRBJ1-2, the V gene TRBV2; D is possibly TRBD1 (6 bases). V lost 5 bases and J lost 2, with 15 bases in between. Germline lookup yields CDR1 SNHLY and CDR2 FYNNEI. The CDR3 spans 15 residues. CDR3 in amino acids: CASSSYRDQNYGYTF. CDR3 DNA: TGTGCCAGCAGTTCGTACAGGGATCAAAACTATGGCTACACCTTC.

The rearrangement links TRBV19 to TRBJ1-3; D might be TRBD1 (5 bases). The V gene lost 7 bases and the J gene lost 0 bases, with 13 bases spanning the gap. The CDR3 is made up of 15 amino acids. Germline CDR1 reads LNHDA; CDR2 reads SQIVND (reference sequence). The CDR3 nucleotides read TGTGCCAGTAACCCACAGGCGAACTCTGGAAACACCATATATTTT. As protein: CASNPQANSGNTIYF. Variable domain in full (rest from reference TRBV19 and TRBJ1-3): DGGITQSPKYLFRKEGQNVTLSCEQNLNHDAMYWYRQDPGQGLRLIYYSQIVNDFQKGDIAEGYSVSREKKESFPLTVTSAQKNPTAFYLCASNPQANSGNTIYFGEGSWLTVV.

V is TRBV29-1 and J is TRBJ1-4, with TRBD1 identical over 7 bases. Losses at the gene ends were 6 bases for V and 8 bases for J; bases not matched to a gene: 9. The length of the CDR3 is 13 residues. Germline-derived CDR1 and CDR2 are SQVTM and ANQGSEA. CDR3 in amino acids: CSVQGQLREKLFF. The CDR3 DNA is TGCAGCGTCCAGGGACAGCTCAGGGAAAAACTGTTTTTT.

V usage is TRBV11-2 and J usage is TRBJ2-2, with 7 positions matching TRBD2. The length of the CDR3 is 15 residues. Germline V gene lookup returns CDR1 SGHAT and CDR2 FQNNGV. The trim removed 1 base at V and 6 bases at J, leaving 5 bases unmatched. CDR3 nucleotides: TGTGCCAGCAGCTTAGTTCAGGGAGGGGCCGGGGAGCTGTTTTTT. This codes for CASSLVQGGAGELFF.

The V gene is TRBV18, the J gene TRBJ2-7; D is uncertain. V was shortened by 5 bases and J by 2 bases, with 10 bases between the two germline ends. This CDR3 contains 13 residues. Per the germline V gene, CDR1 is KGHSH and CDR2 is LQKENI. Written as DNA, the CDR3 is TGTGCCAGCTCATCCGGTATCACCTACGAGCAGTACTTC. This encodes CASSSGITYEQYF.

The chain carries TRBV5-4 and TRBJ2-3, with 7 positions matching TRBD1. This CDR3 has 14 residues. The germline V gene encodes CDR1 SGHNT and CDR2 YYREEE (reference sequence). The V and J ends lost 2 bases and 4 bases, in that order; junction bases with no gene match: 4. The CDR3 nucleotides read TGTGCCAGCAGCTTTAACAGGGGAGCAGATACGCAGTATTTT. It is translated as CASSFNRGADTQYF.

The chain is built from TRBV7-3 and TRBJ2-5; TRBD2 matches at 10 bases. Germline V gene lookup returns CDR1 SGHTA and CDR2 FQGTGA. The CDR3 runs to 15 residues. J was trimmed by 4 bases and V by 5 bases; bases with no gene match: 7. The CDR3 nucleotides read TGTGCCAGCAGCCCCCTTAGCGGGGGGCCAGAGACCCAGTACTTC. It is translated as CASSPLSGGPETQYF. Variable domain in full (rest from reference TRBV7-3 and TRBJ2-5): GAGVSQTPSNKVTEKGKYVELRCDPISGHTALYWYRQSLGQGPEFLIYFQGTGAADDSGLPNDRFFAVRPEGSVSTLKIQRTERGDSAVYLCASSPLSGGPETQYFGPGTRLLVL.

The rearrangement links TRBV5-1 to TRBJ1-1; D is uncertain. The CDR3 has 14 amino acids. Germline CDR1 reads SGHRS; CDR2 reads YFSETQ. Trimming took 0 bases from V and 3 from J, leaving 9 bases between them. CDR3 protein: CASSLGPGDTEAFF. As DNA, the CDR3 is TGCGCCAGCAGCTTGGGCCCCGGAGACACTGAAGCTTTCTTT.

V is TRBV2 and J is TRBJ1-1, with 8 bases aligning to TRBD1. This CDR3 spans 13 amino acids. V was clipped by 7 bases and J by 5 bases; unmatched bases: 6. Looked up from germline, CDR1 is SNHLY and CDR2 is FYNNEI. CDR3 in DNA: TGTGCCAGCAAATCAGGGGGCGGGACTGAAGCTTTCTTT. As protein: CASKSGGGTEAFF.

This chain uses TRBV6-1 with TRBJ2-7; 13 bases map to TRBD2. V lost 2 bases to trimming and J lost 1 base; unmatched junction nucleotides: 2. The germline gives CDR1 MNHNS, CDR2 SASEGT. The CDR3 has 16 amino acids. In nucleotides, the CDR3 is TGTGCCAGCAGTGAAAGGACTAGCGGGGGATCCTACGAGCAGTACTTC. This gives the protein CASSERTSGGSYEQYF.

The chain recombines TRBV19 with TRBJ1-4, with no clear D. Trimming removed 7 bases at V and 3 bases at J, with 15 bases between. The CDR3 is 15 amino acids. Per the germline V gene, CDR1 is LNHDA and CDR2 is SQIVND (reference sequence). CDR3 DNA: TGTGCCAGTAAAACCGGGGAGCAGCCTAATGAAAAACTGTTTTTT. This translates into CASKTGEQPNEKLFF.

This clone was seen once. CDR3: CASSLQTSSDTQYF. CDR3 DNA: TGTGCCAGCTCACTCCAGACTAGCAGCGATACGCAGTATTTT. V usage is TRBV18 and J usage is TRBJ2-3; 7 bases are a match to TRBD2. V was pared by 4 bases and J by 6 bases, with 7 bases of the junction left unmatched. CDR1 and CDR2 from the germline V gene are KGHSH and LQKENI. The CDR3 runs to 14 residues. Variable domain in full (rest from reference TRBV18 and TRBJ2-3): NAGVMQNPRHLVRRRGQEARLRCSPMKGHSHVYWYRQLPEEGLKFMVYLQKENIIDESGMPKERFSAEFPKEGPSILRIQQVVRGDSAAYFCASSLQTSSDTQYFGPGTRLTVL.

This chain links TRBV5-1 with TRBJ2-3; possible D gene TRBD2, 7 bases. Trimming took off 4 bases at V and 4 bases at J, with 16 bases between the two ends. Germline-derived CDR1 and CDR2 are SGHRS and YFSETQ. This CDR3 is 15 amino acids long. CDR3 DNA sequence: TGCGCCAGCAGCCAACTGGGGGGGCAAGCAGATACGCAGTATTTT. Translating gives CASSQLGGQADTQYF.

This sequence joins TRBV9 and TRBJ2-1; 8 bases match TRBD2. In germline, CDR1 is SGDLS, CDR2 YYNGEE. The CDR3 runs 15 residues. Trimming cost V 6 bases and J 5 bases; bases outside gene matches: 10. The CDR3 DNA reads TGTGCCAGCACCCAAGGAGCGGGGGCTCACAATGAGCAGTTCTTC. Translating it yields CASTQGAGAHNEQFF.

V gene TRBV7-3 combines with J gene TRBJ2-2; D unclear. The germline CDR1 and CDR2 sequences are SGHTA and FQGTGA. CDR3 length: 12 amino acids. Trimming removed 0 bases at V and 7 bases at J, with 3 bases between. CDR3 sequence reads: CASSLTYGELFF. The CDR3, as DNA: TGTGCCAGCAGCTTAACTTACGGGGAGCTGTTTTTT.

The rearrangement joins TRBV12-5 to TRBJ1-2; 12 positions agree with TRBD1. Trimming took 1 base from V and 7 from J; bases not matched to a gene: 4. The CDR3 sequence is 15 residues long. Per germline, CDR1 LGHNT and CDR2 FRNRAP. The CDR3 nucleotides are TGTGCTAGTGGTTTGGGGGACAGGGGGCAGGTTGGCTACACCTTC. It yields the protein CASGLGDRGQVGYTF.